The 18 T cell receptor beta chains presented below share a single source sample, sequenced in a study of OX40 agonist ivuxolimab in advanced cancers. TCRdb's copy holds only in-frame clones and misses some; the assay was immunoSEQ multiplex PCR. The sample lists around 40,000 clones; more than 75% were seen once. Sequences were derived from CD4+ or CD8+ T cells sorted from blood, sampled in a trial of the OX40 agonist ivuxolimab. The receptors shown here come from an adult with an advanced solid tumor such as melanoma, head and neck, liver or kidney cancer.

This clone was observed a handful of times. A single base is all that separates this from a far larger clone, so a read error is likely. V gene TRBV5-1 combines with J gene TRBJ2-3, with a weak D call TRBD2 (6 bases). V shed 0 bases and J shed 4 bases, with 15 bases lying between them. The CDR3 totals 16 residues. Germline CDR1 reads SGHRS; CDR2 reads YFSETQ. For the CDR3, the DNA is TGCGCCAGCAGCTTGGCTCCGGAGCGGGTCCCAGATACGCAGTATTTT. Translating gives CASSLAPERVPDTQYF.

The genes are TRBV13 and TRBJ2-7; D may be TRBD1 (6 bases). CDR1 and CDR2 from the germline V gene are PRHDT and FYEKMQ (reference sequence). The CDR3 has 15 amino acids. Trimming cost V 5 bases and J 3 bases, with 17 bases left between them. CDR3 nucleotides: TGTGCCAGCAGCACCCGACAGGACTTAGGCTACGAGCAGTACTTC. Protein product: CASSTRQDLGYEQYF. The whole variable domain, remainder taken from reference TRBV13 and TRBJ2-7, is AAGVIQSPRHLIKEKRETATLKCYPIPRHDTVYWYQQGPGQDPQFLISFYEKMQSDKGSIPDRFSAQQFSDYHSELNMSSLELGDSALYFCASSTRQDLGYEQYFGPGTRLTVT.

The CDR3 reads CASSQAQRGDEQFF. In nucleotides, the CDR3 is TGTGCCAGCAGCCAAGCCCAAAGGGGCGATGAGCAGTTCTTC. The gene calls are TRBV4-2 and TRBJ2-1; possibly TRBD1 for D (5 bases). The CDR3 runs 14 residues. Between the trimmed V and J ends, which lost 1 base and 8 bases, there was a span of 12 bases. CDR1 LGHNA and CDR2 YNFKEQ come from the germline V gene.

V usage is TRBV5-1 and J usage is TRBJ1-2; tentative D call: TRBD1 (6 bases). This CDR3 comprises 15 residues. In germline, CDR1 is SGHRS, CDR2 YFSETQ. Trimming shortened V by 3 bases and J by 6 bases, and 18 bases separated the two germline ends. CDR3 protein: CASSWTLGGQDGYTF. The CDR3 DNA sequence: TGCGCCAGCAGCTGGACCCTGGGGGGGCAGGATGGCTACACCTTC.

The chain has TRBV4-1 and TRBJ1-4; 10 bases line up with TRBD1. The germline V gene has CDR1 MGHRA and CDR2 YSYEKL. This CDR3 is built from 15 residues. The junction had 9 bases not matched to a gene; V was cut back by 6 bases and J by 8 bases. The CDR3 reads CASSARDRGGEKLFF. Here the CDR3 DNA reads TGCGCCAGCAGTGCCCGGGACAGGGGAGGCGAAAAACTGTTTTTT.

The sample holds one count of this clone. A junction boundary mismatches the germline segment, possibly from a read error. The chain is built from TRBV7-7 and TRBJ1-5, with 9 bases that match TRBD1. The CDR3 is 19 amino acids. In germline, CDR1 is SSHAT, CDR2 FNYEAQ (reference sequence). CDR3 bases: TGTGCTAGCAGCCACCGGGACAGGGTCGAGGGATATAGCAATCAGCCCCAGCATTTT. It specifies CASSHRDRVEGYSNQPQHF.

The chain is built from TRBV27 and TRBJ1-1; D remains unclear. Trimming stripped 0 bases from V and 0 bases from J, with 5 bases between. Germline assignment: CDR1 MNHEY and CDR2 SMNVEV (reference sequence). The CDR3 length is 14 residues. The CDR3, as DNA: TGTGCCAGCAGTTTATCGACACTGAACACTGAAGCTTTCTTT. This codes for CASSLSTLNTEAFF.

V and J are TRBV27 and TRBJ2-1; D gene unclear. The germline V gene has CDR1 MNHEY and CDR2 SMNVEV (reference sequence). Deletions cut 3 bases from V and 7 bases from J, with 7 bases between. The CDR3 totals 12 residues. The CDR3 region is CASSLTRNEQFF. CDR3 nucleotides: TGTGCCAGCAGTTTGACGAGAAATGAGCAGTTCTTC.

V gene TRBV30 combines with J gene TRBJ1-2; a possible D gene is TRBD1 (6 bases). The CDR3 totals 11 residues. Germline V CDR1 and CDR2: GTSNPN, SVGIG (reference sequence). The germline V and J ends were trimmed by 7 bases and 2 bases, with 8 bases remaining between them. The CDR3 reads CASDRNYGYTF. The CDR3 DNA follows: TGTGCCTCCGACAGGAACTATGGCTACACCTTC.

The J gene is TRBJ2-1, the V gene TRBV4-2; D is unclear. With 4 bases removed from V and 6 bases from J, the gap between germline ends came to 16 bases. The CDR3 spans 15 residues. The germline CDR1 and CDR2 sequences are LGHNA and YNFKEQ. In DNA, the CDR3 is TGTGCCAGCAGCCCCTTTAAGAGCGTTGGCAATGAGCAGTTCTTC. It specifies CASSPFKSVGNEQFF.

This clone appeared a few times. V and J are TRBV2 and TRBJ1-2; a possible D gene is TRBD1 (5 bases). The length of the CDR3 is 14 residues. The germline CDR1 and CDR2 sequences are SNHLY and FYNNEI. Trimming took 5 bases from V and 7 from J, leaving 17 bases between them. Written as DNA, the CDR3 is TGTGCCAGCAGTACGGGGGACTTCCCTCCTGGCTACACCTTC. It encodes CASSTGDFPPGYTF. The variable domain in full, completed from reference TRBV2 and TRBJ1-2, reads EPEVTQTPSHQVTQMGQEVILRCVPISNHLYFYWYRQILGQKVEFLVSFYNNEISEKSEIFDDQFSVERPDGSNFTLKIRSTKLEDSAMYFCASSTGDFPPGYTFGSGTRLTVV.

The chain joins TRBV29-1 to TRBJ1-2, with a weak D call TRBD1 (6 bases). V lost 7 bases to trimming and J lost 1 base, with 13 bases between them. The CDR3 loop spans 13 amino acids. The germline V gene encodes CDR1 SQVTM and CDR2 ANQGSEA. The CDR3: CSAPDRDNYGYTF. The CDR3 DNA is TGCAGCGCCCCGGACAGAGATAACTATGGCTACACCTTC.

The chain recombines TRBV30 with TRBJ1-4; 7 bases align to TRBD1. The V gene's germline CDR1 is GTSNPN and CDR2 SVGIG (reference sequence). The CDR3 spans 13 residues. The junction had 5 bases not matched to a gene; V was cut back by 5 bases and J by 5 bases. CDR3 DNA sequence: TGTGCCTGGGCGGGACAGCCAAATGAAAAACTGTTTTTT. It yields the protein CAWAGQPNEKLFF.

A remark on this clone: A far larger clone is just one base off, so this is likely a read error. The V call is TRBV5-4, the J call TRBJ2-3; possible D gene TRBD2, 6 bases. The CDR3 consists of 16 residues. V dropped 0 bases and J dropped 5 bases, with 16 bases sitting between them. Germline V CDR1 and CDR2: SGHNT, YYREEE (reference sequence). The CDR3: CASSLAPERVLDTQYF. The DNA of the CDR3 is TGTGCCAGCAGCTTGGCTCCGGAGCGGGTCCTAGATACGCAGTATTTT.

This clone was observed once. The V and J genes are TRBV5-1 and TRBJ2-1; TRBD2 matches at 12 bases. This CDR3 comprises 18 residues. Germline V lookup: CDR1 SGHRS, CDR2 YFSETQ. Trimming at V came to 7 bases and at J to 6 bases, leaving 17 bases not matched to a gene. The CDR3 DNA is TGCGCCAGCCTATCGACTAGCGGGAGAGATAACACGGGCAATGAGCAGTTCTTC. The encoded protein is CASLSTSGRDNTGNEQFF.

This clone was found once. The J gene is TRBJ2-7, the V gene TRBV5-4; 8 bases map to TRBD1. The CDR3 totals 14 residues. After removal of 2 bases from V and 3 bases from J, the junction contained 4 bases not matched to a gene. Germline V CDR1 and CDR2: SGHNT, YYREEE (reference sequence). CDR3 in amino acids: CASSFGQGRYEQYF. DNA of the CDR3: TGTGCCAGCAGCTTCGGACAGGGACGCTACGAGCAGTACTTC.

This rearrangement joins TRBV5-1 to TRBJ2-1, with 7 bases lining up with TRBD2. Germline CDR1 is SGHRS and CDR2 is YFSETQ. The CDR3 contains 13 residues. V was pared by 4 bases and J by 6 bases, with 4 bases of the junction left unmatched. The CDR3 nucleotides read TGCGCCAGCAGCCCTGGACTAGTCAATGAGCAGTTCTTC. Translation: CASSPGLVNEQFF.

J is TRBJ2-5 and V is TRBV28; 9 positions agree with TRBD2. The germline V gene has CDR1 MDHEN and CDR2 SYDVKM. V shed 7 bases and J 4 bases; nucleotides not matched to a gene: 7. The CDR3 loop spans 14 amino acids. CDR3 residues: CASIGGRGGETQYF. The CDR3 nucleotides are TGTGCCAGCATCGGCGGGAGGGGGGGAGAGACCCAGTACTTC. Looking up the rest from reference TRBV28 and TRBJ2-5 gives the full variable domain: DVKVTQSSRYLVKRTGEKVFLECVQDMDHENMFWYRQDPGLGLRLIYFSYDVKMKEKGDIPEGYSVSREKKERFSLILESASTNQTSMYLCASIGGRGGETQYFGPGTRLLVL.